These T cell receptor beta chains were read from a single sample in a study of beta chain features in type 1 diabetes. Libraries were prepared by immunoSEQ multiplex PCR; TCRdb keeps only in-frame clonotypes and omits some of them. The sample includes under 20,000 clones, approximately 47% of them seen just once. The sample taken for sequencing was stem cell memory CD4+ T cells from blood. The receptors were sampled from a woman aged 40 to 55 in good health. Both conserved end residues are part of each CDR3. Each record gives: clone size, D gene, J gene, V gene, CDR3 DNA, CDR3 protein. D genes are given only for firm matches. For some rows the clone size is stated as once, few or many, or as a class when expanded; others skip it.

size: few
D: .
J: TRBJ2-5
V: TRBV7-8
DNA: TGTGCCAGCAGCTTTGATCAGGACTGGCTGGGGACCCAGTACTTC
CDR3: CASSFDQDWLGTQYF

size: .
D: .
J: TRBJ2-1
V: TRBV11-2
DNA: TGTGCCAGCAGCTTAGCTTTCCGGTTAACTCGCTCCTACAATGAGCAGTTCTTC
CDR3: CASSLAFRLTRSYNEQFF

size: few
D: .
J: TRBJ2-1
V: TRBV5-1
DNA: TGCGCCAGCAGCCCGACAGGAGGACAAAGCAATGAGCAGTTCTTC
CDR3: CASSPTGGQSNEQFF

size: .
D: .
J: TRBJ2-2
V: TRBV5-1
DNA: TGCGCCAGCAGCTTGGGACGGGGAACCGGGGAGCTGTTTTTT
CDR3: CASSLGRGTGELFF

size: few
D: TRBD1
J: TRBJ2-3
V: TRBV6-1
DNA: TGTGCCAGCAGTGCTACTCCGGGACAGGGGATCCGTACAGATACGCAGTATTTT
CDR3: CASSATPGQGIRTDTQYF

size: .
D: .
J: TRBJ2-1
V: TRBV7-2
DNA: TGTGCCAGCAGCTTAGGTTGGCGGGGGCGACTCTACAATGAGCAGTTCTTC
CDR3: CASSLGWRGRLYNEQFF

size: few
D: TRBD2
J: TRBJ2-1
V: TRBV6-1
DNA: TGTGCCAGCAATACCCTAGCGGGGGGGCGTGATGAGCAGTTCTTC
CDR3: CASNTLAGGRDEQFF

size: few
D: .
J: TRBJ2-5
V: TRBV29-1
DNA: TGCAGCTCTCGGGGGGCCCTTAAGACCCAGTACTTC
CDR3: CSSRGALKTQYF

size: medium-sized
D: TRBD2
J: TRBJ2-1
V: TRBV7-2
DNA: TGTGCCAGCAGCATCCTAGCGGGGGGTGAGCAGTTCTTC
CDR3: CASSILAGGEQFF

size: .
D: .
J: TRBJ2-3
V: TRBV19
DNA: TGTGCCAGTAGTATAGGACAGGTGAGAGATACGCAGTATTTT
CDR3: CASSIGQVRDTQYF

size: once
D: TRBD1
J: TRBJ2-6
V: TRBV6-6
DNA: TGTGCCAGCAGTCTCTACAGGGGATCTGGGGCCAACGTCCTGACTTTC
CDR3: CASSLYRGSGANVLTF

size: few
D: .
J: TRBJ2-1
V: TRBV5-1
DNA: TGCGCCAGCGCTGGTGGGGGCCGAAGCTCCTACAATGAGCAGTTCTTC
CDR3: CASAGGGRSSYNEQFF

size: .
D: .
J: TRBJ1-6
V: TRBV7-2
DNA: TGTGCCAGCAGCTTATACACAGGGCCCTCTTATAATTCACCCCTCCACTTT
CDR3: CASSLYTGPSYNSPLHF

size: .
D: TRBD1
J: TRBJ1-4
V: TRBV7-6
DNA: TGTGCCAGCAGCACTTGGACAGGGGGCGCAGTGGAAAAACTGTTTTTT
CDR3: CASSTWTGGAVEKLFF

size: .
D: .
J: TRBJ1-1
V: TRBV5-4
DNA: TGTGCCAGCAGCTTGGTGGGGCTGAACACTGAAGCTTTCTTT
CDR3: CASSLVGLNTEAFF

size: few
D: .
J: TRBJ2-7
V: TRBV2
DNA: TGTGCCAGCAGCCGAGACAGGTCCTACGAGCAGTACTTC
CDR3: CASSRDRSYEQYF